Here is one T cell receptor beta chain with its context. The CDR3 sequence is 11 residues long. V shed 11 bases and J shed 3 bases, with 11 bases lying between them. The germline CDR1 and CDR2 sequences are MNHEY and SVGAGI. The sample comes from a study of tumor-infiltrating lymphocytes in localized non-small cell lung cancer. Profiled with immunoSEQ multiplex PCR; TCRdb holds only in-frame clones, not every one. Of 7,000 to 8,500 clones in the sample, around 77% were seen once. Material: lung tumor tissue. The genes are TRBV6-5 and TRBJ2-7, with a tentative D call TRBD2 (5 bases). This clonotype was obtained from a human donor with non-small cell lung cancer. CDR3 protein: CASSRGYEQYF. CDR3 nucleotide sequence: TGTGCCTCCTCCCGGGGCTACGAGCAGTACTTC.